The rows below give T cell receptor beta chains drawn from one sample of a study of blood T cell repertoires in COVID-19. Assay: immunoSEQ multiplex PCR; the TCRdb copy retains only in-frame clones and omits some. The sample has roughly 340,000 clones, approximately 90% seen once. Specimen: peripheral blood. Receptors originate from a woman between 18 and 29 years old who had recovered from COVID-19. Both conserved end residues are part of each CDR3. The order of the fields is CDR3 DNA, CDR3 protein, V gene, J gene, clone size, D gene. D genes are given only for firm matches. Clone size, where shown, is once, few, many, or a class for clones that have expanded.

DNA: TGTGCCAGCAGTGAAGCGCAGGGGGCAGCTAGCTATGGCTACACCTTC
CDR3: CASSEAQGAASYGYTF
V: TRBV6-1
J: TRBJ1-2
size: .
D: TRBD1

DNA: TGTGCCAGCAGTTATTGGGACAGGGTTGAAGCTTTCTTT
CDR3: CASSYWDRVEAFF
V: TRBV6-2/TRBV6-3
J: TRBJ1-1
size: .
D: TRBD1

DNA: TGTGCCAGTAGTATTGCTAGCGGACCCCTCGATGAGCAGTTCTTC
CDR3: CASSIASGPLDEQFF
V: TRBV19
J: TRBJ2-1
size: .
D: TRBD2

DNA: TGTGCCAGCAGCTTAAGGCTAGCGGGGCACAATGAGCAGTTCTTC
CDR3: CASSLRLAGHNEQFF
V: TRBV11-3
J: TRBJ2-1
size: .
D: TRBD2

DNA: TGTGCCAGCAGCTACACAGGGACGTTAGGGTTTGTGGAGACCCAGTACTTC
CDR3: CASSYTGTLGFVETQYF
V: TRBV7-9
J: TRBJ2-5
size: .
D: .

DNA: TGTGCCAGTAGTGTGACTAGCGGGAGACCCTACAATGAGCAGTTCTTC
CDR3: CASSVTSGRPYNEQFF
V: TRBV19
J: TRBJ2-1
size: .
D: TRBD2

DNA: TGCGCCAGCAGCCAAGTAGACAGGGGCTTCCCCCAGCATTTT
CDR3: CASSQVDRGFPQHF
V: TRBV4-1
J: TRBJ1-5
size: .
D: TRBD1

DNA: TGTGCCAGTAGTCCCGGCTCACTACCCTACAATGAGCAGTTCTTC
CDR3: CASSPGSLPYNEQFF
V: TRBV19
J: TRBJ2-1
size: .
D: .

DNA: TGTGCCAGCAGTTTATTTGGACTAGCGGGAGCAAGCACAGATACGCAGTATTTT
CDR3: CASSLFGLAGASTDTQYF
V: TRBV27
J: TRBJ2-3
size: .
D: TRBD2

DNA: TGCGCCAGCAGCTTGGCACGGGAGGGAGGCACAGATACGCAGTATTTT
CDR3: CASSLAREGGTDTQYF
V: TRBV5-1
J: TRBJ2-3
size: .
D: TRBD2

DNA: TGTGCCAGCAGCATGGGACTAGCGAAAGATGAGCAGTTCTTC
CDR3: CASSMGLAKDEQFF
V: TRBV5-6
J: TRBJ2-1
size: .
D: TRBD2

DNA: TGTGCTAGTGGTTTGGTTCTCCGGGACAGGGGGCCTTTGAACACTGAAGCTTTCTTT
CDR3: CASGLVLRDRGPLNTEAFF
V: TRBV12-5
J: TRBJ1-1
size: .
D: TRBD1

DNA: TGTGCCAGCAGCAGAGGAGGCGGGAGGGGATTCGGCAATGAGCAGTTCTTC
CDR3: CASSRGGGRGFGNEQFF
V: TRBV7-2
J: TRBJ2-1
size: .
D: TRBD2

DNA: TGCGCCAGCAGTGAAAGGACTTCAATCTACAATGAGCAGTTCTTC
CDR3: CASSERTSIYNEQFF
V: TRBV10-1
J: TRBJ2-1
size: .
D: .

DNA: TGTGCCAGCAGTCCCCCCGGCCTCACCGAGGAGCCCCAGCATTTT
CDR3: CASSPPGLTEEPQHF
V: TRBV7-2
J: TRBJ1-5
size: once
D: .

DNA: TGTGCCAGCAGCCACGAAGGACAGGCCTTTGGCTATGGCTACACCTTC
CDR3: CASSHEGQAFGYGYTF
V: TRBV7-9
J: TRBJ1-2
size: .
D: TRBD1

DNA: TGCGCCAGCGGGGCAGGCCTGAATTCACCCCTCCACTTT
CDR3: CASGAGLNSPLHF
V: TRBV10-2
J: TRBJ1-6
size: .
D: .

DNA: TGTGCCAGCAGCCAAGGGCCGGGAGTAGGAGATACGCAGTATTTT
CDR3: CASSQGPGVGDTQYF
V: TRBV14
J: TRBJ2-3
size: .
D: .

DNA: TGCGCCAGCAGCTTGATTAGCGGGAGTACAGATACGCAGTATTTT
CDR3: CASSLISGSTDTQYF
V: TRBV5-1
J: TRBJ2-3
size: .
D: TRBD2

DNA: TGTGCCAGCAGCTTACCCTTTTCTAGCACAGATACGCAGTATTTT
CDR3: CASSLPFSSTDTQYF
V: TRBV7-2
J: TRBJ2-3
size: .
D: .

DNA: TGTGCCAGCAGCCAAGTACAACAGGGGTTTGATGGCTACACCTTC
CDR3: CASSQVQQGFDGYTF
V: TRBV14
J: TRBJ1-2
size: .
D: TRBD1

DNA: TGTGCCAGCTCACCAAAGCGGGCCTACAGCAGCACAGATACGCAGTATTTT
CDR3: CASSPKRAYSSTDTQYF
V: TRBV18
J: TRBJ2-3
size: .
D: .

DNA: TGTGCCAGCAGCTTTCGACAGGGGGCGGGGGAAAAACTGTTTTTT
CDR3: CASSFRQGAGEKLFF
V: TRBV5-4
J: TRBJ1-4
size: .
D: TRBD1

DNA: TGTGCCAGCAGCTTAGAGGCACTAGCGGGGCCGAGCACGTACAATGAGCAGTTCTTC
CDR3: CASSLEALAGPSTYNEQFF
V: TRBV11-2
J: TRBJ2-1
size: .
D: TRBD2

DNA: TGTGCCTGGAGTGTACTGGGAGGCGATGAGCAGTTCTTC
CDR3: CAWSVLGGDEQFF
V: TRBV30
J: TRBJ2-1
size: .
D: .

DNA: TGCGCCAGCAGCCCCGCCCGGACAGGGAAGTTGTTTAATGAGCAGTTCTTC
CDR3: CASSPARTGKLFNEQFF
V: TRBV4-3
J: TRBJ2-1
size: .
D: TRBD1

DNA: TGCGCCAGCAGCCATAAGCAGGGGACAGGGCTTGTAGCTGGCTACACCTTC
CDR3: CASSHKQGTGLVAGYTF
V: TRBV4-3
J: TRBJ1-2
size: .
D: TRBD1

DNA: TGTGCCAGCAGTATCTCCGGGGAGCTGTTTTTT
CDR3: CASSISGELFF
V: TRBV28
J: TRBJ2-2
size: .
D: .

DNA: TGCGCCAGCAGAGAGACAGGGGCAGAGACCCAGTACTTC
CDR3: CASRETGAETQYF
V: TRBV5-1
J: TRBJ2-5
size: .
D: TRBD1

DNA: TGCAGCGTTGACGAAAGCGGGCTCTCAACAGGCTACACCTTC
CDR3: CSVDESGLSTGYTF
V: TRBV29-1
J: TRBJ1-2
size: .
D: .

DNA: TGTGCCACCAGGCAGGGCCTTGATAATTCACCCCTCCACTTT
CDR3: CATRQGLDNSPLHF
V: TRBV15
J: TRBJ1-6
size: .
D: .

DNA: TGTGCCACCAGCATGACAGGGAGCACCGGGGAGCTGTTTTTT
CDR3: CATSMTGSTGELFF
V: TRBV15
J: TRBJ2-2
size: .
D: TRBD1

DNA: TGTGCCAGCAGCGAACAAGGACAGGATGGATCACCCCTCCACTTT
CDR3: CASSEQGQDGSPLHF
V: TRBV2
J: TRBJ1-6
size: .
D: TRBD1

DNA: TGTGCCAGTAGTATAGATCTAGGGGGCTTTTATTCACCCCTCCACTTT
CDR3: CASSIDLGGFYSPLHF
V: TRBV19
J: TRBJ1-6
size: .
D: TRBD1

DNA: TGTGCCAGCAGCAGAGCCGGGACTCAAAACACCGGGGAGCTGTTTTTT
CDR3: CASSRAGTQNTGELFF
V: TRBV5-4
J: TRBJ2-2
size: .
D: .

DNA: TGCGCCAGCAGCTTGCAAGGGGGCGGTGGAAACACCATATATTTT
CDR3: CASSLQGGGGNTIYF
V: TRBV5-1
J: TRBJ1-3
size: .
D: TRBD1

DNA: TGTGCCAGCAGCCCGGACAGGGCTGAAGCTTTCTTT
CDR3: CASSPDRAEAFF
V: TRBV3-1/TRBV3-2
J: TRBJ1-1
size: .
D: TRBD1

DNA: TGCGCCAGCAGCTCCACCGGGACTAGCAAAGAGACCCAGTACTTC
CDR3: CASSSTGTSKETQYF
V: TRBV5-1
J: TRBJ2-5
size: once
D: TRBD2

DNA: TGTGCCAGCAGCTGGGCAGGGGTTGCCGACACTGAAGCTTTCTTT
CDR3: CASSWAGVADTEAFF
V: TRBV7-2
J: TRBJ1-1
size: .
D: .

DNA: TGTGCCAGCAGCGAATCAGGGGCCTACAATGAGCAGTTCTTC
CDR3: CASSESGAYNEQFF
V: TRBV11-3
J: TRBJ2-1
size: .
D: .

DNA: TGTGCCAGCAGCTTAAATAGCGGGAGGGATTTGAAGCAGTTCTTC
CDR3: CASSLNSGRDLKQFF
V: TRBV5-8
J: TRBJ2-1
size: once
D: TRBD2

DNA: TGTGCCAGCAGTCGGGACAGGTTCTATGGCTACACCTTC
CDR3: CASSRDRFYGYTF
V: TRBV6-2/TRBV6-3
J: TRBJ1-2
size: .
D: TRBD1

DNA: TGTGCCAGCAGCCACACTAGCGGGAGTATATCAGGGGCCGGGGAGCTGTTTTTT
CDR3: CASSHTSGSISGAGELFF
V: TRBV5-6
J: TRBJ2-2
size: .
D: TRBD2

DNA: TGTGCCACCTTACCAGGGCTAGTCTGGGGAGAGACCCAGTACTTC
CDR3: CATLPGLVWGETQYF
V: TRBV7-2
J: TRBJ2-5
size: .
D: .